These 4 T cell receptor beta chains originate from one sample sequenced in a study of identical twins. MiXCR, run by TCRdb on the 5' RACE reads, gives a single entry per CDR3 protein. The sample consists of some 710,000 distinct CDR3 sequences, over 5% of them appearing once. Sequencing was done on a sample of naive T cells sorted from blood. Source of these receptors: a man in his late teens or twenties in good health.

This clonotype appeared many times. The chain links TRBV10-3 to TRBJ2-1; 10 nucleotides match TRBD2. Germline loops: CDR1 ENHRY, CDR2 SYGVKD. The CDR3 loop spans 15 amino acids. Losses at the gene ends were 6 bases for V and 5 bases for J; bases not matched to a gene: 7. For the CDR3, the DNA is TGTGCCATCAGAGAACGGACTAGCGGAAACAATGAGCAGTTCTTC. Translated: CAIRERTSGNNEQFF.

The chain joins TRBV5-1 to TRBJ2-3; D gene uncertain. The germline CDR1 and CDR2 sequences are SGHRS and YFSETQ. The germline V and J ends were trimmed by 2 bases and 5 bases, with 18 bases remaining between them. CDR3 length: 16 amino acids. In nucleotides, the CDR3 is TGCGCCAGCAGCTTTACGCTGGTCGGATCCAAAGATACGCAGTATTTT. Translation gives CASSFTLVGSKDTQYF.

This clonotype was observed a handful of times. The chain recombines TRBV7-9 with TRBJ2-5, with D maybe TRBD1 (6 bases). Germline CDR1 and CDR2: SEHNR and FQNEAQ (reference sequence). The CDR3 spans 15 residues. V lost 5 bases and J lost 0, with 13 bases in between. The CDR3 nucleotides are TGTGCCAGCAGCCCCTGGACAGAATACCAAGAGACCCAGTACTTC. Translation gives CASSPWTEYQETQYF.

This clonotype was picked up many times. The chain carries TRBV5-1 and TRBJ2-3, with 7 bases that match TRBD2. Trimming removed 4 bases from V and 6 bases from J; junction bases left unmatched: 11. CDR3 length equals 15 residues. Germline loops: CDR1 SGHRS, CDR2 YFSETQ. The CDR3 sequence: CASSPWEASGDTQYF. CDR3 DNA: TGCGCCAGCAGCCCCTGGGAGGCTAGCGGTGATACGCAGTATTTT.